This passage covers 25 T cell receptor beta chains from one sample sequenced in a study of T cell repertoires in cytomegalovirus infection. TCRdb re-called the reads with MiXCR, one entry per CDR3 protein. Of under 850,000 distinct CDR3 sequences in the sample, 35% were seen once. The sequencing sample was made of PBMCs. The receptors here all came from a human donor in good health (CMV status not recorded). Some clones in this sample may be carry-over from other donors' samples.

The CDR3 here is CASSLDRIGSPLHF. CDR3 DNA sequence: TGTGCCAGCAGTTTGGACAGGATCGGCTCACCCCTCCACTTT. The V and J genes are TRBV28 and TRBJ1-6; 7 bases are shared with TRBD1. Germline CDR1 is MDHEN and CDR2 is SYDVKM. Trimming at V came to 3 bases and at J to 10 bases, leaving 6 bases not matched to a gene. The CDR3 spans 14 residues.

The genes are TRBV20-1 and TRBJ2-1; 7 bases fit TRBD2. V trimming: 3 bases; J trimming: 5 bases; junction bases outside the gene matches: 16. Germline-derived CDR1 and CDR2 are DFQATT and SNEGSKA (reference sequence). This CDR3 spans 17 amino acids. CDR3 sequence (DNA): TGCAGTGCTAGGTCTTACCCTGGGACTATAAGGGACAATGAGCAGTTCTTC. Its protein product is CSARSYPGTIRDNEQFF.

This clonotype appeared a few times. The V and J genes are TRBV7-2 and TRBJ2-3; 11 bases fit TRBD2. CDR1 is SGHTA and CDR2 is FQGNSA in the germline V gene. J was trimmed by 0 bases and V by 5 bases; bases with no gene match: 7. This CDR3 contains 17 residues. The chain's CDR3 is CASSTSGGPHSTDTQYF. The DNA of the CDR3 is TGTGCCAGCAGCACTAGCGGGGGTCCCCATAGCACAGATACGCAGTATTTT.

This clonotype has just a few counts. V is TRBV19 and J is TRBJ1-5, with 7 nucleotides matching TRBD1. The CDR3 is made up of 14 amino acids. Germline values: CDR1 LNHDA, CDR2 SQIVND (reference sequence). The J segment lost 7 bases and the V segment lost 7 bases, leaving 10 bases of the junction unmatched. For the CDR3, the DNA is TGTGCCAGTACCACCCCGGGACAGATACAGCCCCAGCATTTT. Encoded protein: CASTTPGQIQPQHF.

The CDR3 is CASILDLTGTGYEQYF. For the CDR3, the DNA is TGTGCCAGCATCCTTGACCTGACCGGGACCGGCTACGAGCAGTACTTC. The J gene is TRBJ2-7, the V gene TRBV5-5, with D perhaps TRBD1 or TRBD2 (5 bases each). V dropped 6 bases and J dropped 3 bases, with 22 bases sitting between them. From germline, CDR1 is SGHKS and CDR2 YYEKEE (reference sequence). The CDR3 consists of 16 residues.

This clonotype was detected only a few times. This chain connects TRBV12-3 or TRBV12-4 to TRBJ1-1; the D gene is possibly TRBD1 (5 bases). Trimming shortened V by 7 bases and J by 1 base, and 16 bases separated the two germline ends. This CDR3 is built from 15 residues. CDR3 sequence: CASTPRGIKNTEAFF. The CDR3 DNA reads as TGTGCCAGCACCCCGCGGGGGATAAAGAACACTGAAGCTTTCTTT.

The CDR3 DNA is TGTGCCAGCAGCGAGCCAGGTCGGGCCACCGGGGAGCTGTTTTTT. It specifies CASSEPGRATGELFF. This chain uses TRBV7-6 with TRBJ2-2; no reliable D call. The CDR3 consists of 15 residues. V was clipped by 5 bases and J by 4 bases, with 14 bases between them. Germline CDR1 and CDR2: SGHVS and FNYEAQ.

This clonotype occurred a few times. This chain links TRBV19 with TRBJ1-6; D gene ambiguous. The CDR3 sequence is 14 residues long. Germline V CDR1 and CDR2: LNHDA, SQIVND (reference sequence). The V end lost 4 bases, the J end lost 7 bases, and 11 bases lay between the germline ends. CDR3 sequence (DNA): TGTGCCAGTAGTAACGAGGTAGCAAATTCACCCCTCCACTTT. This gives the protein CASSNEVANSPLHF.

The DNA for the CDR3 is TGTGCCAGCAGCACACCCCGGGGGCGGGAGACCCAGTACTTC. This gives the protein CASSTPRGRETQYF. The chain carries TRBV6-1 and TRBJ2-5, with D perhaps being TRBD1 or TRBD2 (6 bases each). The CDR3 runs 14 residues. Trimming stripped 6 bases from V and 5 bases from J, with 16 bases between. Germline V gene data show CDR1 as MNHNS and CDR2 as SASEGT.

Remarks on this clonotype: This may be a read error: a much more frequent sequence differs by one nucleotide. The rearrangement joins TRBV7-9 to TRBJ2-4; the match to TRBD2 covers 7 bases. The CDR3 sequence is 16 residues long. CDR1 and CDR2 (germline): SEHNR, FQNEAQ (reference sequence). V trimming: 1 base; J trimming: 6 bases; junction bases outside the gene matches: 9. The CDR3 reads CASSLGSGWGGNIQYF. The CDR3 region has the DNA TGTGCCAGCAGCTTAGGTAGCGGGTGGGGTGGAAACATTCAGTACTTC.

This sequence joins TRBV3-1 and TRBJ1-1; D possibly corresponds to TRBD1 (6 bases). This CDR3 has 12 amino acids. The germline V gene has CDR1 LGHDT and CDR2 YNNKEL (reference sequence). V was cut by 4 bases and J by 7 bases, with 10 bases left in between. CDR3: CASSRQGFEAFF. CDR3 DNA sequence: TGTGCCAGCAGCCGGCAGGGGTTTGAAGCTTTCTTT. Full variable domain (remainder filled in from reference TRBV3-1 and TRBJ1-1): DTAVSQTPKYLVTQMGNDKSIKCEQNLGHDTMYWYKQDSKKFLKIMFSYNNKELIINETVPNRFSPKSPDKAHLNLHINSLELGDSAVYFCASSRQGFEAFFGQGTRLTVV.

V and J are TRBV28 and TRBJ1-5; D possibly corresponds to TRBD1 (5 bases). Between the trimmed V and J ends, which lost 6 bases and 6 bases, there was a span of 18 bases. Germline V gene sequence: CDR1 MDHEN, CDR2 SYDVKM. This CDR3 is 15 amino acids long. CDR3: CASSRVIGGIQPQHF. Here the CDR3 DNA reads TGTGCCAGCAGCCGTGTTATCGGGGGGATTCAGCCCCAGCATTTT.

The rearrangement joins TRBV20-1 to TRBJ2-3; TRBD2 aligns across 9 bases. The CDR3 runs to 15 residues. From germline, CDR1 is DFQATT and CDR2 SNEGSKA (reference sequence). Trimming at V came to 4 bases and at J to 4 bases, leaving 9 bases not matched to a gene. The CDR3 spells CSATYGAGGPDTQYF. CDR3 DNA: TGCAGTGCTACCTATGGGGCGGGGGGGCCAGATACGCAGTATTTT.

The chain employs TRBV2 and TRBJ2-3, with D hard to call. The length of the CDR3 is 16 residues. Trimming removed 6 bases from V and 1 base from J, with 17 bases in between. From germline, CDR1 is SNHLY and CDR2 FYNNEI. In DNA form, the CDR3 reads TGTGCCAGCAGCGACGGCGGCGAACGAGGCACAGATACGCAGTATTTT. It specifies CASSDGGERGTDTQYF.

This clonotype was counted at least ten times. The gene calls are TRBV7-2 and TRBJ2-2, with D perhaps matching TRBD2 (6 bases). In germline, CDR1 is SGHTA, CDR2 FQGNSA. V was cut by 5 bases and J by 6 bases, with 16 bases left in between. The CDR3 runs to 15 residues. The CDR3 loop reads CASSQNPGVAGELFF. CDR3 nucleotide sequence: TGTGCCAGCAGCCAGAACCCGGGAGTGGCCGGGGAGCTGTTTTTT.

This clonotype was found a few times. The chain links TRBV27 to TRBJ1-6; D not certain. V dropped 3 bases and J dropped 7 bases, with 4 bases sitting between them. This CDR3 region has 12 residues. The germline V gene has CDR1 MNHEY and CDR2 SMNVEV (reference sequence). CDR3 DNA: TGTGCCAGCAGTTTGCAAAATTCACCCCTCCACTTT. This translates into CASSLQNSPLHF.

About this clonotype itself: This is likely a read error, given that the CDR3 carries no conserved phenylalanine or tryptophan at its end. The chain links TRBV9 to TRBJ2-7; possible D gene TRBD1, 5 bases. The CDR3 is 15 residues long. Germline CDR1 is SGDLS and CDR2 is YYNGEE. Here the CDR3 reads CSSSVGAGPIYEQYL. The CDR3 bases are TGTTCCAGCAGCGTAGGGGCTGGCCCGATCTACGAGCAGTACTTA.

This clonotype was recorded many times. J is TRBJ2-5 and V is TRBV7-2, with 11 nucleotides matching TRBD2. The CDR3 loop spans 16 amino acids. Germline assignment: CDR1 SGHTA and CDR2 FQGNSA. The trim removed 0 bases at V and 4 bases at J, leaving 4 bases unmatched. CDR3 sequence reads: CASSLASGGGSETQYF. The CDR3 region has the DNA TGTGCCAGCAGCTTAGCTAGCGGGGGGGGTTCAGAGACCCAGTACTTC.

This clonotype showed up just a few times. V gene TRBV6-1 combines with J gene TRBJ1-4, with 10 bases identical to TRBD1. This CDR3 region has 15 residues. V was pared by 4 bases and J by 7 bases, with 6 bases of the junction left unmatched. CDR1 and CDR2 from the germline V gene are MNHNS and SASEGT. The CDR3 DNA follows: TGTGCCAGCAGTGGCATCCGGGACAGGGGTGAAAAACTGTTTTTT. This gives the protein CASSGIRDRGEKLFF.

J is TRBJ2-3 and V is TRBV27, with D perhaps TRBD2 (6 bases). Trimming took 2 bases from V and 11 from J, leaving 20 bases between them. This CDR3 is built from 15 residues. Germline V gene data show CDR1 as MNHEY and CDR2 as SMNVEV (reference sequence). Here the CDR3 reads CASSLLLPGDQGQYF. The CDR3 DNA sequence: TGTGCCAGCAGTTTACTCTTACCGGGGGATCAGGGGCAGTATTTT.

The chain has TRBV7-9 and TRBJ2-1, with 8 bases identical to TRBD2. Germline CDR1 SEHNR, CDR2 FQNEAQ (reference sequence). V lost 5 bases and J lost 3; bases outside the gene matches: 6. CDR3 size: 15 residues. CDR3 residues: CASSRQSGGYNEQFF. For the CDR3, the DNA is TGTGCCAGCAGCCGCCAAAGCGGGGGCTACAATGAGCAGTTCTTC.

The chain is built from TRBV10-3 and TRBJ2-1; 11 bases match TRBD2. The CDR3 sequence is 18 residues long. V dropped 5 bases and J dropped 3; count of bases not matched to a gene: 12. Germline V lookup: CDR1 ENHRY, CDR2 SYGVKD. This chain's CDR3 is CAISSSPGLADNYNEQFF. Written as DNA, the CDR3 is TGTGCCATCAGTAGCTCCCCGGGACTAGCGGACAACTACAATGAGCAGTTCTTC.

A few counts support this clonotype. V and J are TRBV4-2 and TRBJ1-5; D not certain. The ends were cut back, 0 bases at V and 9 bases at J, with 15 bases in the middle. This CDR3 is 15 amino acids long. The germline CDR1 and CDR2 sequences are LGHNA and YNFKEQ. The CDR3 DNA reads TGTGCCAGCAGCCAAGATGGCGACCAAGTGTGGCCCCAGCATTTT. Residues: CASSQDGDQVWPQHF.

This clonotype was seen only a few times. The chain is built from TRBV5-1 and TRBJ1-5, with 8 bases identical to TRBD1. The ends lost 4 bases at V and 5 bases at J; junction bases unmatched: 8. Germline CDR1 is SGHRS and CDR2 is YFSETQ. This CDR3 is 15 amino acids long. CDR3 region: CASSLDPDRDQPQHF. The DNA for the CDR3 is TGCGCCAGCAGCCTGGACCCGGACAGGGATCAGCCCCAGCATTTT.

This clonotype showed up just a few times. The chain combines TRBV7-2 with TRBJ1-3; 8 bases are a match to TRBD1. The CDR3 has 16 amino acids. Per the germline V gene, CDR1 is SGHTA and CDR2 is FQGNSA. The V and J ends lost 2 bases and 0 bases, in that order; junction bases with no gene match: 3. The chain's CDR3 is CASSLNRGASGNTIYF. In nucleotides, the CDR3 is TGTGCCAGCAGCTTAAACAGGGGGGCCTCTGGAAACACCATATATTTT.